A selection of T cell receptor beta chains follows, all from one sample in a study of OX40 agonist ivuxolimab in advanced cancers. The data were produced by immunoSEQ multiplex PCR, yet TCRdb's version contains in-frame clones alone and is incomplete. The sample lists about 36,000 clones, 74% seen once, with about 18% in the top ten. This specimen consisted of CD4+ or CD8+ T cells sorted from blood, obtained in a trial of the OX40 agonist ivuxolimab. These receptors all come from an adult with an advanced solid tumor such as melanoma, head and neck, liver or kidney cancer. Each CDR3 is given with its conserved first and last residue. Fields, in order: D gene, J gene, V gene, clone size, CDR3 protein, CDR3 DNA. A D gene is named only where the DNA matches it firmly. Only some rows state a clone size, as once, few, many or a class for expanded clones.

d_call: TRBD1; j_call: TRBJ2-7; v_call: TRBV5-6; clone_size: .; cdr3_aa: CASNLGRRTGGHEQYF; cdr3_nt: TGTGCCAGCAACCTAGGGAGAAGGACAGGGGGCCACGAGCAGTACTTC
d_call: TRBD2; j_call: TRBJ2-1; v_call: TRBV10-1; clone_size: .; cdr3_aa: CASSDPGLAGPASYNEQFF; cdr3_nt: TGCGCCAGCAGTGATCCGGGACTAGCGGGGCCCGCCTCCTACAATGAGCAGTTCTTC
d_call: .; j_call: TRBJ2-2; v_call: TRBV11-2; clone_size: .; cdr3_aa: CASTGVGANTGELFF; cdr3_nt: TGTGCCAGCACCGGCGTGGGCGCGAACACCGGGGAGCTGTTTTTT
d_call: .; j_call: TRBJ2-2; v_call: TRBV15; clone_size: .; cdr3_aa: CATRGQGPGELFF; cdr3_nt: TGTGCCACCAGAGGCCAGGGTCCCGGGGAGCTGTTTTTT
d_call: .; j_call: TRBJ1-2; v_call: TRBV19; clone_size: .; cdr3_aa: CASRMGGPYGYTF; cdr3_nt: TGTGCCAGTAGGATGGGGGGACCCTATGGCTACACCTTC
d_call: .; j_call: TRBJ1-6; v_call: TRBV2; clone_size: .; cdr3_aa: CASREGRSYNSPLHF; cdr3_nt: TGTGCCAGCAGGGAGGGACGGTCCTATAATTCACCCCTCCACTTT
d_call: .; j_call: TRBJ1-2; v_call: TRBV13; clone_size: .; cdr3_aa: CASSGGTANYGYTF; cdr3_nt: TGTGCCAGCAGCGGTGGGACGGCTAACTATGGCTACACCTTC
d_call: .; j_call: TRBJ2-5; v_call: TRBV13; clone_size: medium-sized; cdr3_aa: CASSFMGVQETQYF; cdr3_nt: TGTGCCAGCAGCTTTATGGGAGTCCAAGAGACCCAGTACTTC
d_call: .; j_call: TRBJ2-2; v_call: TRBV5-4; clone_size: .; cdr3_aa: CASSLDRATGELFF; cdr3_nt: TGTGCCAGCAGCTTGGACAGGGCAACCGGGGAGCTGTTTTTT
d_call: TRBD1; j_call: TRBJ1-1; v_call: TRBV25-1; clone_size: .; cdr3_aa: CASSPPDRGRTEAFF; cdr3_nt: TGTGCCAGCAGTCCCCCCGACAGGGGGCGTACTGAAGCTTTCTTT
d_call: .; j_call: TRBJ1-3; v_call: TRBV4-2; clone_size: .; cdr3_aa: CASSQGGGISGNTIYF; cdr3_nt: TGTGCCAGCAGCCAAGGGGGCGGGATCTCTGGAAACACCATATATTTT
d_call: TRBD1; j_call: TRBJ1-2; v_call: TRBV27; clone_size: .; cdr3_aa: CASSLSPLQGRGYGYTF; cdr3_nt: TGTGCCAGCAGTTTATCCCCCTTACAGGGGCGCGGCTATGGCTACACCTTC
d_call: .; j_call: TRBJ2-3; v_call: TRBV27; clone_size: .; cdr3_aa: CASSHMGGQGADTQYF; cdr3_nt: TGTGCCAGCAGTCACATGGGGGGACAAGGAGCAGATACGCAGTATTTT
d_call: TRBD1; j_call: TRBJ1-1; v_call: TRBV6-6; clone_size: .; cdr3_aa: CASSYGQGTGEAFF; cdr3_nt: TGTGCCAGCAGTTACGGGCAGGGGACAGGTGAAGCTTTCTTT
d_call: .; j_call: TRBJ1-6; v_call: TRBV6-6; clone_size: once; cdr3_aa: CASSYAGVSPLHF; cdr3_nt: TGTGCCAGCAGTTACGCTGGTGTCTCACCCCTCCACTTT
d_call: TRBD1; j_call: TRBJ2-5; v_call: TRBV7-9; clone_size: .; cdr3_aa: CASSLAQGARETQYF; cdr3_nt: TGTGCCAGCAGCTTAGCACAGGGGGCGAGAGAGACCCAGTACTTC
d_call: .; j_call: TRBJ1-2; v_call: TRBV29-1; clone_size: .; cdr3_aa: CSCNQQGSAYGYTF; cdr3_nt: TGCAGCTGTAACCAACAGGGATCCGCTTATGGCTACACCTTC
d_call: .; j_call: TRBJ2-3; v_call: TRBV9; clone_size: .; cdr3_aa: CASSVEWANTDTQYF; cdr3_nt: TGTGCCAGCAGCGTAGAGTGGGCCAACACAGATACGCAGTATTTT
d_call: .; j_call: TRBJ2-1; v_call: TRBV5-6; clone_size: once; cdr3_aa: CASSEPYSGMQFF; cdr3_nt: TGTGCCAGCAGCGAGCCCTATTCGGGGATGCAGTTCTTC
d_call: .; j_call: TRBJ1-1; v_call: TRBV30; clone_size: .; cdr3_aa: CAYSTALTRTEAFF; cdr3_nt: TGTGCCTATTCGACGGCGCTAACAAGGACTGAAGCTTTCTTT
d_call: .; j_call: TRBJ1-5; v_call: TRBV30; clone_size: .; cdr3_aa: CAWSLGGARHQPQHF; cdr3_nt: TGTGCCTGGAGCTTAGGGGGGGCCCGTCATCAGCCCCAGCATTTT
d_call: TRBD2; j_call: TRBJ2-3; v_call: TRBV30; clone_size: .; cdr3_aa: CAWSVGGVTDTQYF; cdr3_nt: TGTGCCTGGAGTGTTGGGGGGGTCACAGATACGCAGTATTTT
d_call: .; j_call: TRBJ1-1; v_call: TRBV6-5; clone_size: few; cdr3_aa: CASSYTGHRGTEAFF; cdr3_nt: TGTGCCAGCAGTTACACCGGTCACAGAGGCACTGAAGCTTTCTTT
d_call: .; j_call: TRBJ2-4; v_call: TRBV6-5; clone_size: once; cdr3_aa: CASSFDAAKNIQYF; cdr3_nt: TGTGCCAGCAGTTTTGACGCAGCCAAAAACATTCAGTACTTC
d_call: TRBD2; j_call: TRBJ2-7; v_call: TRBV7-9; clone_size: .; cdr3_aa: CASTTSVEQYF; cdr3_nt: TGTGCCAGCACCACTAGCGTCGAGCAGTACTTC
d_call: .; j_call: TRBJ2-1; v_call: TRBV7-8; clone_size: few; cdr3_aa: CASSLKVWVSEQFF; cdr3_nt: TGTGCCAGCAGCTTAAAAGTGTGGGTCAGTGAGCAGTTCTTC
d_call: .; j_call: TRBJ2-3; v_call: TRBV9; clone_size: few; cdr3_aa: CASSVIPTGRGADTQYF; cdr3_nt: TGTGCCAGCAGCGTCATTCCGACAGGGCGGGGAGCAGATACGCAGTATTTT
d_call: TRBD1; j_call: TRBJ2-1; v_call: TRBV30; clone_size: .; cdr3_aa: CAWDRDRGYNEQFF; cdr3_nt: TGTGCCTGGGACCGGGACAGGGGATACAATGAGCAGTTCTTC
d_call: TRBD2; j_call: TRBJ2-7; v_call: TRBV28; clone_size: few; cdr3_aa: CASTPGLAGTSEQYF; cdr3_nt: TGTGCCAGCACCCCGGGACTAGCGGGGACAAGCGAGCAGTACTTC
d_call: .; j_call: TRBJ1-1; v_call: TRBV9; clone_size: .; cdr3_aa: CASSVDRAGGTEAFF; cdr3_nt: TGTGCCAGCAGCGTAGATCGGGCGGGGGGCACTGAAGCTTTCTTT
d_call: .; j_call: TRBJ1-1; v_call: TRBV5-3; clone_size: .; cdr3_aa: CARSAPGNTEAFF; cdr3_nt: TGTGCCAGAAGCGCCCCAGGGAACACTGAAGCTTTCTTT
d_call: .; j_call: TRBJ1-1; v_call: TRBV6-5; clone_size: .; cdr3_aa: CASREDSQAFF; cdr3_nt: TGTGCCAGCAGGGAGGACAGCCAAGCTTTCTTT
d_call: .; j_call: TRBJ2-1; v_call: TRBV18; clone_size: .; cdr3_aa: CASSPGVNEQFF; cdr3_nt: TGTGCCAGCTCACCGGGGGTCAATGAGCAGTTCTTC
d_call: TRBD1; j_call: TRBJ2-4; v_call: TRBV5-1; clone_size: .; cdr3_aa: CASSLVGTGAKNIQYF; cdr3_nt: TGCGCCAGCAGCTTGGTCGGGACAGGGGCCAAAAACATTCAGTACTTC
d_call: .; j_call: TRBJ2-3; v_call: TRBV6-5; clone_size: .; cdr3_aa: CASSSGAVGADTQYF; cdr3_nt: TGTGCCAGCAGTAGTGGAGCTGTAGGTGCAGATACGCAGTATTTT
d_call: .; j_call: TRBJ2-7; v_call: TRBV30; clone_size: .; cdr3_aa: CAWSTGTYEQYF; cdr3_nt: TGTGCCTGGAGTACAGGGACCTACGAGCAGTACTTC
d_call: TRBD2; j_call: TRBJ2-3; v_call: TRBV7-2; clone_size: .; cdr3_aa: CATTSGTDTQYF; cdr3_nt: TGTGCCACAACTAGCGGCACAGATACGCAGTATTTT
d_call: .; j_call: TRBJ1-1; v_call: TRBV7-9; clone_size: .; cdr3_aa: CASRGIPTPFF; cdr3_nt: TGTGCCAGCAGGGGTATTCCAACCCCTTTCTTT
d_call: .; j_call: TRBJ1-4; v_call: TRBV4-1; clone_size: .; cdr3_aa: CASSPSRRDKPEKLFF; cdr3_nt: TGCGCCAGCAGCCCTTCCCGCAGGGATAAGCCGGAAAAACTGTTTTTT
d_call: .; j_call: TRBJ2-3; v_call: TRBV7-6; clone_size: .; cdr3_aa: CASTRNQEGKYTYTQYF; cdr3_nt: TGTGCCAGCACCAGAAACCAGGAGGGGAAGTACACATATACGCAGTATTTT
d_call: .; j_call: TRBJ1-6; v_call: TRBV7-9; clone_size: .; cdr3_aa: CASSGAGGSPLHF; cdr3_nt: TGTGCCAGCAGTGGGGCAGGTGGATCACCCCTCCACTTT
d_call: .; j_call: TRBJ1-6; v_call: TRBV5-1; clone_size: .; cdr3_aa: CASSFGNYNSPLHF; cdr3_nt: TGCGCCAGCAGCTTCGGTAACTATAATTCACCCCTCCACTTT
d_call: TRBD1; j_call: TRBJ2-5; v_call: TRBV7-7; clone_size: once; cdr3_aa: CASSLGRQGAETQYF; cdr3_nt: TGTGCCAGCAGCTTAGGCAGGCAGGGGGCAGAGACCCAGTACTTC
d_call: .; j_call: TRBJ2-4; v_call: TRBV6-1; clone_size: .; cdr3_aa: CASSEGRSNIQYF; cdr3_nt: TGTGCCAGCAGTGAAGGTCGCAGCAACATTCAGTACTTC
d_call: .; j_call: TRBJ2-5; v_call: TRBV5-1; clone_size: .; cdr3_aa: CASSLARGGEETQYF; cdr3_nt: TGCGCCAGCAGCTTGGCCAGGGGAGGTGAAGAGACCCAGTACTTC
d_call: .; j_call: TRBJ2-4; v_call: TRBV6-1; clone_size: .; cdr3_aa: CASSDGAGVRNIQYF; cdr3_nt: TGTGCCAGCAGTGATGGGGCAGGGGTAAGGAACATTCAGTACTTC
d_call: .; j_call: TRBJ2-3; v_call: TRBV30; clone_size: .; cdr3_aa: CAWTSRALADTQYF; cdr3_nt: TGTGCCTGGACCTCGCGCGCCCTGGCGGATACGCAGTATTTT
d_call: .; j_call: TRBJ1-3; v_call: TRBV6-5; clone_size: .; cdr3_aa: CASSSGGRNTIYF; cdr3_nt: TGTGCCAGCAGTTCCGGAGGGAGAAACACCATATATTTT
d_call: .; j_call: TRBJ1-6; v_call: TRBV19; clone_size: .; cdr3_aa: CASRRGNSYNSPLHF; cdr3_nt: TGTGCCAGTAGGAGAGGGAACAGCTATAATTCACCCCTCCACTTT
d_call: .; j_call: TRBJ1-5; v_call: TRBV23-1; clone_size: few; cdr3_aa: CASSQSMWVGNQPQHF; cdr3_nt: TGCGCCAGCAGTCAATCGATGTGGGTTGGGAATCAGCCCCAGCATTTT
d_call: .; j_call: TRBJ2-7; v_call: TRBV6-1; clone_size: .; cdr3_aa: CASSQSGPGTGEQYF; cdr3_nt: TGTGCCAGCAGTCAATCGGGACCGGGAACGGGGGAGCAGTACTTC
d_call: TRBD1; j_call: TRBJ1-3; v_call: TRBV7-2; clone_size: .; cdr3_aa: CASSPGGSGNTIYF; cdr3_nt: TGTGCCAGCAGCCCAGGGGGCTCTGGAAACACCATATATTTT
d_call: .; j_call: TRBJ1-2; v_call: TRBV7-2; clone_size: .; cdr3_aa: CASSLALRGGYTF; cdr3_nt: TGTGCCAGCAGCTTAGCGTTAAGGGGCGGCTACACCTTC
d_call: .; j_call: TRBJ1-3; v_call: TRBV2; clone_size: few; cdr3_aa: CASSEAGNTIYF; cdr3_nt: TGTGCCAGCAGTGAGGCTGGAAACACCATATATTTT